The sequence of this T cell receptor (beta chain) was determined in a study of T cell repertoires in cytomegalovirus infection. Germline V gene data show CDR1 as GTSNPN and CDR2 as SVGIG (reference sequence). The CDR3 totals 16 residues. Worth noting for this clonotype: What it binds is unknown. Its ends do not fully match the called genes, so a read error is possible.

MiXCR, applied by TCRdb to the reads, yields one record per CDR3 protein. The data hold tens of thousands of distinct CDR3 sequences, with 20% to 30% observed a single time. The receptor comes from a human donor in good health (CMV status not recorded). Some clones in this sample may be carry-over from other donors' samples. The sample was CD8+ T cells from cultured PBMCs, taken from culture after CMV antigen stimulation. This sequence joins TRBV30 and TRBJ2-1; 8 positions match TRBD1. CDR3 region: CVWSVPGQGIGNEQFF. CDR3 DNA: TGTGTCTGGAGTGTACCCGGACAGGGTATAGGGAATGAGCAGTTCTTC.